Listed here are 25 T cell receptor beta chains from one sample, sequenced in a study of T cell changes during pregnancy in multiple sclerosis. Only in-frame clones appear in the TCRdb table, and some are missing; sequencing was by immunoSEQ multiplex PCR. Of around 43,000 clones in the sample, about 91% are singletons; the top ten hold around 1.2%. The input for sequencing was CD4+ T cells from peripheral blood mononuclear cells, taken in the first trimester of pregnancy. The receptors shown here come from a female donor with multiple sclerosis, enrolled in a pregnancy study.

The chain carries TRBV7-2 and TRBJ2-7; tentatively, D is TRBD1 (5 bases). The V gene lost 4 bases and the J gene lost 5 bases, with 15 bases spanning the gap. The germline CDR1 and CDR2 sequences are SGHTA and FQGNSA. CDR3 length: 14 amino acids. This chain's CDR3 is CASSSRPGRHEQYF. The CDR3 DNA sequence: TGTGCCAGCAGCTCAAGACCAGGGCGGCACGAGCAGTACTTC.

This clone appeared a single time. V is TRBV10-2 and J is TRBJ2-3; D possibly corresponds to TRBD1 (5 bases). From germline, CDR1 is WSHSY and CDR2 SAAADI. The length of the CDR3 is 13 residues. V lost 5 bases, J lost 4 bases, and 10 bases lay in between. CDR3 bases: TGCGCCAGCAGTCTTCAGGGCGCAGATACGCAGTATTTT. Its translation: CASSLQGADTQYF.

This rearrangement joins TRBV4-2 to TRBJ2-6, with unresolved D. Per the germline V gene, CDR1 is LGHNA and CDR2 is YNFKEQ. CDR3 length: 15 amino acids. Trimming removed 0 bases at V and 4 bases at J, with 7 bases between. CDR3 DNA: TGTGCCAGCAGCCAAGATCTCTCGGGGGCCAACGTCCTGACTTTC. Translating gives CASSQDLSGANVLTF.

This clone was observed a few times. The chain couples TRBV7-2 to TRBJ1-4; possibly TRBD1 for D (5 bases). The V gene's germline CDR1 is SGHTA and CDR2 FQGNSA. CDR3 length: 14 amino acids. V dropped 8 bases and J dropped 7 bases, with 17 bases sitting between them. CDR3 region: CASGIGGSAEKLFF. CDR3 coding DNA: TGTGCCAGCGGCATCGGGGGATCCGCTGAAAAACTGTTTTTT.

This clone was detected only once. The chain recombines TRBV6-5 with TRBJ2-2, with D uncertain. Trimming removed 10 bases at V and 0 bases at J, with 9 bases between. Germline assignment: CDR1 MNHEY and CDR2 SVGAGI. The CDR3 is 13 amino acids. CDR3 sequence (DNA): TGTGCCATCCTAGATCCGAACACCGGGGAGCTGTTTTTT. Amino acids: CAILDPNTGELFF.

Written as DNA, the CDR3 is TGTGCCAGCAGTTTAGGGGGGGTAGGCTACACCTTC. Amino acids: CASSLGGVGYTF. J is TRBJ1-2 and V is TRBV28; a possible D gene is TRBD1 (5 bases). Germline V CDR1 and CDR2: MDHEN, SYDVKM. The CDR3 runs to 12 residues. The V and J ends lost 2 bases and 8 bases respectively, with 9 bases between them.

CDR3 DNA sequence: TGTGCCAGCTCACCACAACCTGAGAACCGGGGGCTGTTTTTT. Translating gives CASSPQPENRGLFF. This chain connects TRBV18 to TRBJ2-2; TRBD2 might be the D (5 bases). Germline CDR1 reads KGHSH; CDR2 reads LQKENI. The germline V and J ends were trimmed by 1 base and 13 bases, with 16 bases remaining between them. This CDR3 contains 14 residues. The whole variable domain, filled in from reference TRBV18 and TRBJ2-2, reads NAGVMQNPRHLVRRRGQEARLRCSPMKGHSHVYWYRQLPEEGLKFMVYLQKENIIDESGMPKERFSAEFPKEGPSILRIQQVVRGDSAAYFCASSPQPENRGLFFGEGSRLTVL.

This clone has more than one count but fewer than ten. CDR3 DNA sequence: TGTGCCAGCAGCCGAAAGGGGACAGCATTCTACGAGCAGTACTTC. This sequence encodes CASSRKGTAFYEQYF. This chain links TRBV28 with TRBJ2-7; the match to TRBD1 covers 7 bases. The CDR3 runs to 15 residues. The ends lost 6 bases at V and 3 bases at J; junction bases unmatched: 11. From germline, CDR1 is MDHEN and CDR2 SYDVKM.

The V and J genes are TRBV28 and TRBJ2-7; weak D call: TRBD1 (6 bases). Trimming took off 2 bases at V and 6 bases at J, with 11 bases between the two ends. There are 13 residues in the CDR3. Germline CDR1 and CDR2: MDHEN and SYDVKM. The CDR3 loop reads CASSLVQGPEQYF. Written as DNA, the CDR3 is TGTGCCAGCAGTTTAGTACAGGGCCCCGAGCAGTACTTC.

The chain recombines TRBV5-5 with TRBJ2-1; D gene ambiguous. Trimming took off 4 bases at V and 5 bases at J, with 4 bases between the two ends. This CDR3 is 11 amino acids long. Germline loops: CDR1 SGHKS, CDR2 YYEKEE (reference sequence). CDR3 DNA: TGTGCCAGCAGCCTAAACAATGAGCAGTTCTTC. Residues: CASSLNNEQFF. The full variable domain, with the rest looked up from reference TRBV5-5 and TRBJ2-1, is DAGVTQSPTHLIKTRGQQVTLRCSPISGHKSVSWYQQVLGQGPQFIFQYYEKEERGRGNFPDRFSARQFPNYSSELNVNALLLGDSALYLCASSLNNEQFFGPGTRLTVL.

In nucleotides, the CDR3 is TGTGCCAGCAGTTTATCTGTGGACGGGGGATTGAACACTGAAGCTTTCTTT. Its translation: CASSLSVDGGLNTEAFF. The chain recombines TRBV28 with TRBJ1-1; tentative D call: TRBD1 (5 bases). This CDR3 has 17 residues. Germline CDR1 and CDR2: MDHEN and SYDVKM. Trimming cost V 1 base and J 0 bases, with 15 bases left between them.

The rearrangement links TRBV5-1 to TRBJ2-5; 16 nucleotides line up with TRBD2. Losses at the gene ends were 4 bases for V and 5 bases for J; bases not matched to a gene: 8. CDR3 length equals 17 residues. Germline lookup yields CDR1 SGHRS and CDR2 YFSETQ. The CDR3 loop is CASSRGLAGGSIETQYF. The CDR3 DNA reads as TGCGCCAGCAGCAGGGGACTAGCGGGAGGGAGTATTGAGACCCAGTACTTC.

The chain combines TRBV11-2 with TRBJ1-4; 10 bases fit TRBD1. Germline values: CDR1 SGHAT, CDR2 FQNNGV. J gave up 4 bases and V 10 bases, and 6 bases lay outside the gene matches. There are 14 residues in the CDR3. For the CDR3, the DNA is TGTGCCATTGACAGGGGGCGGGGTAATGAAAAACTGTTTTTT. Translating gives CAIDRGRGNEKLFF.

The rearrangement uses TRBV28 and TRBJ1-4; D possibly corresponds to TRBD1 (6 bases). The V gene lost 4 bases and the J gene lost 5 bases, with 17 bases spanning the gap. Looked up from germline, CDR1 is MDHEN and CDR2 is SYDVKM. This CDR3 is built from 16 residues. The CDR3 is CASSSDGQPSNEKLFF. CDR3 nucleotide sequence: TGTGCCAGCAGTTCGGACGGACAGCCCTCGAATGAAAAACTGTTTTTT.

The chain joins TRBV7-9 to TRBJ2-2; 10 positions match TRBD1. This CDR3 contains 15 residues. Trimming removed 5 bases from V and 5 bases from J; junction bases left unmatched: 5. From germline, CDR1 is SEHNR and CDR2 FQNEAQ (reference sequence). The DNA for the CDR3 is TGTGCCAGCAGCCACCCGGGACAGGGGACCGGGGAGCTGTTTTTT. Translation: CASSHPGQGTGELFF.

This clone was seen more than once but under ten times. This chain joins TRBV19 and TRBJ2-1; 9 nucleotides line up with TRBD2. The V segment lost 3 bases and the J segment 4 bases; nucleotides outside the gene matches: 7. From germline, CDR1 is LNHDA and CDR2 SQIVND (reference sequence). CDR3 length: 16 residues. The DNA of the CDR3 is TGTGCCAGTAGTATGAGGGCTAGCGGGATTTACAATGAGCAGTTCTTC. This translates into CASSMRASGIYNEQFF.

Here the CDR3 reads CASSVPANYGYTF. The CDR3 coding sequence is TGTGCCAGTAGTGTGCCGGCTAACTATGGCTACACCTTC. The V gene is TRBV19, the J gene TRBJ1-2; D gene uncertain. The CDR3 spans 13 residues. Trimming shortened V by 5 bases and J by 0 bases, and 7 bases separated the two germline ends. In germline, CDR1 is LNHDA, CDR2 SQIVND (reference sequence).

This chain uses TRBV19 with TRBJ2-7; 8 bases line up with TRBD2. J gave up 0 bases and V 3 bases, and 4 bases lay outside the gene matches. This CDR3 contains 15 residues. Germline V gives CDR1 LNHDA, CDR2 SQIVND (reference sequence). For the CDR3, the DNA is TGTGCCAGTAGTATGGGCAGCGGGAGCTCCTACGAGCAGTACTTC. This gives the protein CASSMGSGSSYEQYF.

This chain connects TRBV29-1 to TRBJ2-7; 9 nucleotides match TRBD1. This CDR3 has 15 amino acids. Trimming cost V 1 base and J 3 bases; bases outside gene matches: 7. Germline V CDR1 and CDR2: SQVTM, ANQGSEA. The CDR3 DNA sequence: TGCAGCGTTGAAGGCCCGGACAGGGGAGTCTACGAGCAGTACTTC. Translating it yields CSVEGPDRGVYEQYF.

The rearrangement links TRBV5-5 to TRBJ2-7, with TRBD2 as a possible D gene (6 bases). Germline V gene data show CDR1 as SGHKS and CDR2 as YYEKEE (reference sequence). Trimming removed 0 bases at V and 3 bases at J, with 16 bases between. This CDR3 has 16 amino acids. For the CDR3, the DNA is TGTGCCAGCAGCTTGGGGGTTTGGGACTCCGTCTACGAGCAGTACTTC. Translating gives CASSLGVWDSVYEQYF.

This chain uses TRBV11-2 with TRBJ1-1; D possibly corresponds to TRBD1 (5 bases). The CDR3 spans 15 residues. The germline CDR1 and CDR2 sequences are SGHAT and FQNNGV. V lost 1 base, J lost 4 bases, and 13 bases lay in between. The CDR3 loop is CASSLVLAGPTEAFF. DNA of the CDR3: TGTGCCAGCAGCTTAGTCTTGGCGGGACCCACTGAAGCTTTCTTT.

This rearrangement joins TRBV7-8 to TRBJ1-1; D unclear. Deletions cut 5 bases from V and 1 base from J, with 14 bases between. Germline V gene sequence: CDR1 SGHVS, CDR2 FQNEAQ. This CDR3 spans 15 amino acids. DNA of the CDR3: TGTGCCAGCAGCCCCAGAAATGCCCCGAACACTGAAGCTTTCTTT. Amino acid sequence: CASSPRNAPNTEAFF.

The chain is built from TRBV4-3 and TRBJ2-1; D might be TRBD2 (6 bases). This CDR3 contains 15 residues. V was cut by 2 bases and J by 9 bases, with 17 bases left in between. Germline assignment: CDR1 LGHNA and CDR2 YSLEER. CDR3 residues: CASSQTSTKMSEQFF. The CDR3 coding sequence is TGCGCCAGCAGCCAAACTAGCACCAAAATGTCTGAGCAGTTCTTC.

CDR3 DNA: TGTGCCAGCAGACTACAGGACAGGGCAACTGAAGCTTTCTTT. Its protein product is CASRLQDRATEAFF. The V and J genes are TRBV28 and TRBJ1-1, with 8 bases fitting TRBD1. J was trimmed by 5 bases and V by 6 bases; bases with no gene match: 8. CDR3 length: 14 residues. Germline loops: CDR1 MDHEN, CDR2 SYDVKM.

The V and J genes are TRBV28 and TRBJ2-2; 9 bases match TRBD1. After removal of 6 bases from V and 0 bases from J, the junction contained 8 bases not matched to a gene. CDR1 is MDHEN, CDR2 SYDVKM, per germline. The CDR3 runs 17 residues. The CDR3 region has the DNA TGTGCCAGCAGCGGGGTACAGGGGGCTACGAACACCGGGGAGCTGTTTTTT. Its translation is CASSGVQGATNTGELFF.